This T cell receptor beta chain was retrieved from a study of T cells in Graves' hyperthyroidism and ophthalmopathy. Germline lookup yields CDR1 ENHRY and CDR2 SYGVKD. CDR3 length: 15 residues. V was pared by 3 bases and J by 1 base, with 12 bases between. RNA transcripts provided the source from which TCR beta CDR3 regions were amplified. The primer set for the first-round RT-PCR of the TCR CDR3 was HTBI. TCRdb re-called the multiplex PCR reads with MiXCR, one entry per CDR3 protein. The sample has about 500,000 distinct CDR3 sequences, roughly a sixth seen once. Diagnosis relied on clinical symptoms, serum thyroxine and TRAb, thyroid ultrasound and orbital computed tomography.

The rearrangement joins TRBV10-3 to TRBJ1-1; maybe TRBD1 (6 bases). The receptor was derived from a woman aged 18-29 years with Graves' hyperthyroidism. The sample comprised blood. CDR3 protein: CAISDSGEANTEAFF. The DNA of the CDR3 is TGTGCCATCAGTGATTCAGGGGAGGCGAACACTGAAGCTTTCTTT.